This T cell receptor (beta chain) was recorded in a study of OX40 agonist ivuxolimab in advanced cancers. Study summary: Intravenous ivuxolimab was administered to patients every 2 weeks at 0.01 to 10 mg/kg.

CDR1 is SGDLS and CDR2 is YYNGEE in the germline V gene. The CDR3 spans 16 residues. V was shortened by 4 bases and J by 6 bases, with 21 bases between the two germline ends. The method was immunoSEQ multiplex PCR; TCRdb's version includes in-frame clones alone and lacks a portion of them. The sample lists 65,000 to 90,000 clones, over 75% occurring once. The TCR was taken from an adult with an advanced solid tumor such as melanoma, head and neck, liver or kidney cancer. The chain recombines TRBV9 with TRBJ2-3; perhaps D is TRBD1 or TRBD2 (5 bases each). The material sequenced was CD4+ or CD8+ T cells sorted from blood, taken in a trial of the OX40 agonist ivuxolimab. As DNA, the CDR3 is TGTGCCAGCAGCAATAGCCGGGACCGGGTCGTTGATACGCAGTATTTT. This sequence encodes CASSNSRDRVVDTQYF.